The 8 T cell receptor beta chains reported below all come from one sample, sequenced in a study of vaccination effects on CD4 cells after COVID-19. Their recognized antigens are unknown. Following culture for around 9 days, CD4+ T cells were isolated. All study participants received two doses of BNT162b2 or mRNA-1273 vaccine. Measured with immunoSEQ multiplex PCR; TCRdb has only the in-frame clones, and not every one. The profile covers tens of thousands of clones, with approximately 80% appearing a single time and 2% to 3% taken by the ten largest. The specimen was CD4+ T cells from PBMCs cultured without peptide, collected after COVID-19 vaccination. These receptor sequences come from a human donor who received a COVID-19 vaccine.

V is TRBV19 and J is TRBJ2-5, with 7 bases aligning to TRBD1. CDR1 and CDR2 (germline): LNHDA, SQIVND (reference sequence). J was trimmed by 4 bases and V by 4 bases; bases with no gene match: 3. This CDR3 spans 13 amino acids. This chain's CDR3 is CASSRGQRETQYF. In DNA form, the CDR3 reads TGTGCCAGTAGTAGGGGACAGAGAGAGACCCAGTACTTC.

This clone was detected only once. V and J are TRBV11-1 and TRBJ1-2; the D gene is possibly TRBD1 (5 bases). V lost 3 bases, J lost 4 bases, and 9 bases lay in between. This CDR3 has 13 amino acids. The V gene's germline CDR1 is SGHAT and CDR2 FQDESV (reference sequence). The CDR3 DNA sequence: TGTGCCAGCAGCTTTCCAGGGACCTATGGCTACACCTTC. Translating it yields CASSFPGTYGYTF.

The J gene is TRBJ1-4, the V gene TRBV6-1; possible D gene TRBD1, 6 bases. CDR1 is MNHNS and CDR2 is SASEGT in the germline V gene. CDR3 length: 16 residues. The V end lost 0 bases, the J end lost 5 bases, and 13 bases lay between the germline ends. CDR3 amino acids: CASSEAGGSSNEKLFF. The CDR3 DNA sequence: TGTGCCAGCAGTGAAGCAGGGGGGTCGTCAAATGAAAAACTGTTTTTT.

Only one count was recorded for this clone. This chain connects TRBV6-5 to TRBJ2-6; 7 bases fit TRBD2. Germline V gene data show CDR1 as MNHEY and CDR2 as SVGAGI. The trim removed 10 bases at V and 0 bases at J, leaving 6 bases unmatched. The CDR3 extends over 15 amino acids. The CDR3 reads CAIRGEGSGANVLTF. In nucleotides, the CDR3 is TGTGCCATACGTGGGGAGGGCTCTGGGGCCAACGTCCTGACTTTC.

The chain uses TRBV28 and TRBJ2-2; D possibly corresponds to TRBD1 (6 bases). The V gene lost 2 bases and the J gene lost 7 bases, with 11 bases spanning the gap. The CDR3 runs to 14 residues. Germline CDR1 MDHEN, CDR2 SYDVKM. This chain's CDR3 is CASSLRTEFGELFF. CDR3 nucleotides: TGTGCCAGCAGTTTAAGGACAGAGTTCGGGGAGCTGTTTTTT.

The chain has TRBV6-6 and TRBJ1-2, with 8 bases that match TRBD1. V was clipped by 6 bases and J by 1 base; unmatched bases: 4. Germline V gives CDR1 MNHNY, CDR2 SVGAGI (reference sequence). This CDR3 has 14 residues. The CDR3 DNA follows: TGTGCCAGCAGCCGCGGACAGGGTAACTATGGCTACACCTTC. This codes for CASSRGQGNYGYTF.

This sequence joins TRBV18 and TRBJ1-5, with 8 bases lining up with TRBD1. The CDR3 is 15 amino acids. Germline V gene data show CDR1 as KGHSH and CDR2 as LQKENI. V was pared by 3 bases and J by 0 bases, with 1 base of the junction left unmatched. The CDR3 region is CASSPDRDSNQPQHF. Written as DNA, the CDR3 is TGTGCCAGCTCACCGGACAGGGATAGCAATCAGCCCCAGCATTTT.

J is TRBJ1-6 and V is TRBV6-2 or TRBV6-3, with a possible D match to TRBD1 (5 bases). CDR1 and CDR2 from the germline V gene are MNHEY and SVGEGT. V was shortened by 5 bases and J by 7 bases, with 9 bases between the two germline ends. CDR3 length: 13 amino acids. The CDR3 loop is CASSRDRNSPLHF. CDR3 in DNA: TGTGCCAGCAGTCGGGACCGGAATTCACCCCTCCACTTT.